The source of this TCR beta chain is a study of blood T cell repertoires in COVID-19. For the study at large: Spain, Italy and the United States supplied samples that represented acute and convalescent COVID-19. T cells, B-cell-depleted T cells, or PBMCs provided the cDNA or gDNA that served as material.

This CDR3 contains 20 residues. The V gene's germline CDR1 is SGDLS and CDR2 YYNGEE. The V segment lost 2 bases and the J segment 3 bases; nucleotides outside the gene matches: 14. As processed by the authors: By means of reference gene primer amplification, nucleated cell counts were estimated. Only in-frame clones appear in the TCRdb table, and some are missing; sequencing was by immunoSEQ multiplex PCR. The DNA was the basis for D and trimming; V, J and clone size are from that table. The table records roughly 670,000 clones, around 90% of them present only once. The receptor was derived from a woman between 18 and 29 years old with acute or convalescent COVID-19. Sequenced input: peripheral blood. This chain joins TRBV9 and TRBJ2-2; TRBD2 matches at 12 bases. CDR3 nucleotide sequence: TGTGCCAGCAGCGTCCCCCTGGGGCTAGCGGGGGGGCCAGACACCGGGGAGCTGTTTTTT. This codes for CASSVPLGLAGGPDTGELFF.